This T cell receptor (beta chain) was obtained from a study of cytomegalovirus exposure and HLA in healthy donors. Study-level results: In vitro testing confirmed three CMV-associated chains as specific for CMV antigens.

Of note for this clone: Its matching antigen is unknown.

Sequencing used immunoSEQ multiplex PCR; TCRdb keeps in-frame clones, though not all of them. The repertoire holds approximately 150,000 clones, with about nine tenths as singletons. The TCR comes from a man between 18 and 29 years old in good health and CMV-seronegative. Sequenced sample: PBMCs.

CDR3 DNA: TGTGCCAGCAGGGCGACAACTAACTATGGCTACACCTTC. Its protein is CASRATTNYGYTF. This sequence joins TRBV6-5 and TRBJ1-2; D gene ambiguous. The CDR3 runs to 13 residues. CDR1 MNHEY and CDR2 SVGAGI come from the germline V gene. Trimming removed 6 bases at V and 0 bases at J, with 8 bases between.